This T cell receptor (beta chain) was recorded in a study of cytomegalovirus exposure and HLA in healthy donors (dated by TCRdb to between 2016 and 2019). Turning to the overall study: A later analysis indicated that the roughly 120 validation repertoires were generated on the platform also employed for the roughly 650 repertoires of the first cohort. The study was designed to test whether signatures of past pathogen exposure could be identified by cataloging public T cell receptors. In addition to the first cohort of 666 subjects, a separate validation cohort of 120 different subjects was used. To predict cytomegalovirus infection status, the study combined high-throughput TCR immunosequencing, statistical association of individual TCRs with disease status, and machine learning.

The donors were included in the validation cohort of 100 to 150 subjects, a group kept apart from the roughly 680-subject first cohort. What the research found in general, with its limitations: Most TCR sequences were seen in very few donors, while some public TCRs were found in many individuals. A few of the identified cytomegalovirus-associated TCR beta chains were confirmed in vitro to be specific for cytomegalovirus antigens. In a later analysis, TCRs clustered in the first cohort were found to also tend to co-occur in the 120 or so validation repertoires, with 94% of cluster scores above 0. A later analysis lacked HLA typing for the validation cohort, so it scored co-occurrence in that cohort across all 120 repertoires. In the study, 164 TCR beta chains were listed as associated with cytomegalovirus. According to the authors, the approach could potentially be generalized to other disease states and immunological phenotypes. Cytomegalovirus status was reported to be diagnosed by the classifier with high specificity and sensitivity in both the original and validation cohorts.

Library preparation was by the immunoSEQ multiplex PCR assay. Per the authors' processing: A statistical classification framework was built for diagnosing cytomegalovirus status from the catalog of TCR beta chain sequences. The clones in this table, taken by TCRdb from immuneACCESS, are in-frame only. Not every clone is retained; where verified, under half of the shortfall comes from an unresolved V gene, and the cause of the rest is unknown. V and J calls and clone size are as listed in that table; D and trimming were resolved from the DNA. The sample table contains tens of thousands of clones; only one count was recorded for about 90% of them. Together, the top ten hold around 1.3% of the sample. Note on this clone: It has no known antigen specificity. Nothing much larger sits one base from this clone, and base qualities are not available.

The trim is 4 bases for V and 2 bases for J, with a gap of 12 bases between the germline ends. The germline V gene (reference sequence) specifies SSHAT as CDR1 and FNYEAQ as CDR2. The CDR3 has 15 amino acids, counting the end cysteine and phenylalanine. The only DNA kept is the CDR3, 45 bases in frame from the first base. Sequenced sample: PBMCs. This TCR was sampled from a woman aged 18-29 years in good health and CMV-seronegative. The chain couples TRBV7-7 to TRBJ2-1, with no confident D gene call. CDR3 loop: CASSSGRVTYNEQFF. The sequenced DNA is TGTGCCAGCAGCTCTGGTCGGGTTACCTACAATGAGCAGTTCTTC.